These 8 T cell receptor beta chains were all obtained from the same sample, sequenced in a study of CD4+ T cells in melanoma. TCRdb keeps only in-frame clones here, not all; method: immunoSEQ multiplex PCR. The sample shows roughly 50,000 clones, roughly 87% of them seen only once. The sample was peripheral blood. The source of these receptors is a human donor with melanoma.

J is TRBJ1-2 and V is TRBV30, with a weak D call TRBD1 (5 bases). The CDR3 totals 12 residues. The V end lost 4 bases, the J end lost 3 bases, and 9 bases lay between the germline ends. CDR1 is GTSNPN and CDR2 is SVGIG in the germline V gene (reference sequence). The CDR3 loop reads CAWTGDHYGYTF. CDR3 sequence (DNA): TGTGCCTGGACGGGGGACCACTATGGCTACACCTTC.

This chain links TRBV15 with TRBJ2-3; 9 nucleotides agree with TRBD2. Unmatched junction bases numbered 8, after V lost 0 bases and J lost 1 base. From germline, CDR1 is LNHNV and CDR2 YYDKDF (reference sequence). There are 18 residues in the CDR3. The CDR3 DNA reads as TGTGCCACCAGCAGAGATGGACTCTTAGCGGGGGGCACAGATACGCAGTATTTT. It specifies CATSRDGLLAGGTDTQYF.

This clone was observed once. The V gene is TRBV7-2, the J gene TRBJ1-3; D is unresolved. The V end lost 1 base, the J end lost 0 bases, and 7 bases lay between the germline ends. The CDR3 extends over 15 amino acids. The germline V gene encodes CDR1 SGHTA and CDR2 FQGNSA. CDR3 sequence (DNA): TGTGCCAGCAGCTTAGTTGTGGACTCTGGAAACACCATATATTTT. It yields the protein CASSLVVDSGNTIYF.

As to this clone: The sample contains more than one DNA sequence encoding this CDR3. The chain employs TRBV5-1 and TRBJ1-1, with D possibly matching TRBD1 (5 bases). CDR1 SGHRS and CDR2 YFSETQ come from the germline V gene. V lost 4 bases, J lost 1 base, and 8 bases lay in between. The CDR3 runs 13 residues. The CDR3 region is CASSAGQNTEAFF. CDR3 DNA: TGCGCCAGCAGCGCCGGACAGAACACTGAAGCTTTCTTT.

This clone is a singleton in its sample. The CDR3 spells CASSRSGQGGYEQYF. The CDR3 DNA reads as TGCGCCAGCAGTCGTTCGGGACAGGGGGGTTACGAGCAGTACTTC. The chain has TRBV4-1 and TRBJ2-7; 11 bases agree with TRBD1. This CDR3 has 15 residues. CDR1 is MGHRA and CDR2 is YSYEKL in the germline V gene. V trimming: 6 bases; J trimming: 4 bases; junction bases outside the gene matches: 8.

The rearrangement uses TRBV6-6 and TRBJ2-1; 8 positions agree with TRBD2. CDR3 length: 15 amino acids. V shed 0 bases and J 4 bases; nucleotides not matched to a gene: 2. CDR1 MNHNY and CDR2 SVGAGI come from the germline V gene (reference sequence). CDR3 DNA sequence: TGTGCCAGCAGTTACTCTAGCGGGAAATACAATGAGCAGTTCTTC. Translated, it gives CASSYSSGKYNEQFF.

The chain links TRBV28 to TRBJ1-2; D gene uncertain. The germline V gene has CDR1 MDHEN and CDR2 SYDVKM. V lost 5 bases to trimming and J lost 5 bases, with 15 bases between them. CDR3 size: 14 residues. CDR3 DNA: TGTGCCAGCAGTCTATCCGACCCCGGATATGGCTACACCTTC. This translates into CASSLSDPGYGYTF.

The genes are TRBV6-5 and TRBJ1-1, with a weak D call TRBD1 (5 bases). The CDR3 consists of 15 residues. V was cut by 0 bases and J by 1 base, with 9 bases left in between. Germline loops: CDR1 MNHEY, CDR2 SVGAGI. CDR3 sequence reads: CASSYSVQANTEAFF. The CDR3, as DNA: TGTGCCAGCAGTTACTCGGTACAGGCGAACACTGAAGCTTTCTTT.